This entry describes one T cell receptor (beta chain). This sample is drawn from a study of cytomegalovirus exposure and HLA in healthy donors. The PCR used 60 Vbeta and 13 Jbeta primers. TCRdb keeps only in-frame clones here, not all; method: immunoSEQ multiplex PCR. The data show about 130,000 clones, 70% to 85% seen once. Between the trimmed V and J ends, which lost 3 bases and 3 bases, there was a span of 12 bases. CDR1 and CDR2 (germline): MNHNS, SASEGT. The CDR3 runs 15 residues. J is TRBJ2-1 and V is TRBV6-1; D is perhaps TRBD2 (6 bases). The sequence derives from a female donor in good health and CMV-seronegative. Sequenced input: PBMCs. The CDR3, as DNA: TGTGCCAGCAGTGAGGGAGGAGCTGACTACAATGAGCAGTTCTTC. This encodes CASSEGGADYNEQFF.